This record looks at one TCR beta chain sequence and its context. The antigen remains unidentified. PCR was performed using 60 Vbeta and 13 Jbeta primers. Measured with immunoSEQ multiplex PCR; TCRdb has only the in-frame clones, and not every one. In the table there are under 150,000 clones, 82% of which are singletons. These data originate in a study of cytomegalovirus exposure and HLA in healthy donors. Study results and limitations: A later analysis reportedly found that, within productive TCRs, an Asian-associated ancestry cluster had fewer N-insertions than the mean observed across the approximately 700 donors. What was likely a sequencing artifact was a cluster of highly shared sequence variants.

The specimen sequenced was PBMCs. This TCR came from a boy aged 2-9 years in good health and CMV-seronegative.

The chain's CDR3 is CAIRQGETNYGYTF. DNA of the CDR3: TGTGCCATCCGACAGGGCGAGACTAACTATGGCTACACCTTC. The V call is TRBV10-3, the J call TRBJ1-2; 7 nucleotides match TRBD1. V shed 8 bases and J 0 bases; nucleotides not matched to a gene: 6. Germline V gene lookup returns CDR1 ENHRY and CDR2 SYGVKD. The CDR3 has 14 residues.